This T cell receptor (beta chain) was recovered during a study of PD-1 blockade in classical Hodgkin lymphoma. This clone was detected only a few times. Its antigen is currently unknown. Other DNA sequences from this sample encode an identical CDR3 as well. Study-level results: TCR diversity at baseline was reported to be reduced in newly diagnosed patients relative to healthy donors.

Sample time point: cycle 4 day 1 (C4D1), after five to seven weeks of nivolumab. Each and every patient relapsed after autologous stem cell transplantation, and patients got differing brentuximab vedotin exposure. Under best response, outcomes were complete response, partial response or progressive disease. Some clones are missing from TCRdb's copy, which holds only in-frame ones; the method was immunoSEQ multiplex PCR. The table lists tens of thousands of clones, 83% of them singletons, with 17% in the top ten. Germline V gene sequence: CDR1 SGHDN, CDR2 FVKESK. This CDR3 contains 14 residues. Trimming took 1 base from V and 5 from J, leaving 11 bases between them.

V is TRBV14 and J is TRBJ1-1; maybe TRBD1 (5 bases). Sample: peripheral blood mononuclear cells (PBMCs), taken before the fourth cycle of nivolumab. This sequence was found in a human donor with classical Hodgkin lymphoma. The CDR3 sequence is CASSQVLGGTEAFF. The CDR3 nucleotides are TGTGCCAGCAGCCAAGTACTCGGGGGGACTGAAGCTTTCTTT. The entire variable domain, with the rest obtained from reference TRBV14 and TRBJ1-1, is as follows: EAGVTQFPSHSVIEKGQTVTLRCDPISGHDNLYWYRRVMGKEIKFLLHFVKESKQDESGMPNNRFLAERTGGTYSTLKVQPAELEDSGVYFCASSQVLGGTEAFFGQGTRLTVV.